The TCR beta chain under discussion was sequenced for a study of human T cells and chemical hapten exposure. Germline V gene sequence: CDR1 LGHNA, CDR2 YSLEER. This CDR3 comprises 17 residues. V was clipped by 0 bases and J by 0 bases, with 12 bases between them. This clonotype was picked up a small number of times. Time point indicated: pre-sensitization, week 0. Treatment of the sample: therapeutic diphenylcyclopropenone sensitization with weekly scalp DPC. Extraction of total RNA was performed on unfractionated whole blood. In the source study's methods: The median was around 91,000 TCRs per sample, ranging about 23,224 to 690,600. A single record per CDR3 protein comes from TCRdb applying MiXCR to the RACE reads. TCRdb, not the authors, supplied the V and J calls. This table holds over 300,000 distinct CDR3 sequences, 5% to 6.5% found once.

J is TRBJ2-1 and V is TRBV4-3; D is possibly TRBD1 (5 bases). The sequenced sample was whole blood, obtained in connection with sensitization to the hapten diphenylcyclopropenone (DPC). The origin of this receptor is a woman aged 45-65 years with alopecia areata. Some clones in this sample may be carry-over from other donors' samples. CDR3 nucleotide sequence: TGCGCCAGCAGCCAAGATGCGACAGAGAGCTCCTACAATGAGCAGTTCTTC. Protein sequence: CASSQDATESSYNEQFF.